This TCR beta chain is from a study of cytomegalovirus exposure and HLA in healthy donors (dated by TCRdb to about 2017). General notes on the study: An earlier analysis of a few hundred of the donors reported about 280 Gb of sequence data and around 100 million unique TCR beta sequences obtained from about 179 million T cells. Around 320 gigabases of sequencing data and roughly 90 million unique TCR sequences were included in an early release covering about 600 HLA-typed donors. Of the 350 to 450 genotyped donors, approximately 80% fell in the genetic ancestry cluster associated with self-reported Caucasian donors. The study was designed to test whether signatures of past pathogen exposure could be identified by cataloging public T cell receptors. The T cell repertoires of 666 subjects were profiled by immunosequencing and related to cytomegalovirus serostatus. A separate validation cohort of 100 to 150 different subjects was used in addition to the approximately 700-subject first cohort. High-throughput TCR immunosequencing, statistical association of individual TCRs with disease status, and machine learning were combined to predict cytomegalovirus infection status. A later analysis re-examined previously published TCR beta repertoires from over 500 donors and added high-resolution HLA genotyping to investigate patterns of TCR occurrence. The later analysis used no new phenotypic data to find candidate immune exposures, relying instead on TCR beta sequences and their occurrence across donors. In an earlier analysis of more than 550 of the donors, high-throughput TCR beta sequencing was used to judge whether each TCR beta V gene segment behaved as functional or pseudogenic. Alongside the repertoire data, information on donor age, sex, ethnicity and CMV serostatus was compiled. In a later genetic analysis, genome-wide SNP genotypes for about 55% of the roughly 700 donors were used, and that subset was treated as a discovery cohort. Every repertoire in the discovery cohort had been generated on one and the same sequencing platform. Both class I and class II loci were covered by HLA typing, at four-digit resolution. Typing coverage varied by locus: roughly 620-640 donors for A, B, C, DRB1 and DQB1; roughly 500 for DQA1; around 610 for DPA1; 450 to 480 for DPB1. Four or five DR-DQ haplotypes were treated as single units for association and clustering because of strong linkage in the cohort. Among almost 400 genotyped donors of the cohort, an average of 235,054 unique TCR beta nucleotide sequences were sequenced per donor, about a sixth of them non-productive.

Library generation was performed with the immunoSEQ multiplex PCR assay. For the multiplex PCR, a mixture combining 60 forward primers for TCR Vbeta segments and 13 reverse primers for TCR Jbeta segments was used. Amplification of the CDR3 region of rearranged TCR beta genes was performed with a multiplex PCR assay on genomic DNA. On the Illumina HiSeq System, the amplified TCR beta libraries were sequenced as 87-base-pair reads. The authors' analysis ran thus. In a later analysis, tens of millions of unique TCR beta chains were counted across the roughly 670 repertoires, and about 10 million of these chains were shared by at least two donors. Raw reads were error-corrected and collapsed into unique sequences with a nearest-neighbor algorithm that merged closely related sequences to remove PCR and sequencing errors. V, D and J gene segments were assigned by aligning CDR3 sequences to IMGT reference sequences. For a sequence to be retained, at least a six-nucleotide match to both a V gene segment and a J gene segment was required. A rearrangement was called productive if the CDR3 had no stop codons and remained in frame with V and J, and every other rearrangement was called non-productive. CDR3 was defined by IMGT convention, running from the second conserved V-encoded cysteine to the conserved J-encoded phenylalanine. Sequences without an unambiguous match to a single V gene segment were excluded from the earlier analysis of several hundred of the donors. An earlier analysis of some 610 of the donors called V segments functional above 56.7% productive rearrangements and segregating when the between-donor standard deviation exceeded 5%. A statistical classification framework was built to diagnose cytomegalovirus status from the catalog of TCR beta chain sequences. V and J gene assignment, in a later analysis, came from comparing TCR nucleotide sequences with IMGT/GENE-DB human TR gene sequences. In a later analysis, CDR3 sequences and most-parsimonious VDJ recombination scenarios were assigned using the TCRdist pipeline. In a later analysis, every TCR beta chain was defined by the combination of its CDR3 amino acid sequence and its V-gene family, and reads without a unique V-gene family were dropped. To address suspected cross-contamination and a sequencing artifact, a later analysis removed approximately 590 highly shared, low-generation-probability nucleotide sequences. For each public chain, a later analysis derived a clonal expansion index from normalized ranks of inferred template counts within each repertoire. A later analysis computed generation probabilities with a VDJ recombination model fitted to out-of-frame rearrangements, and checked the results against IGoR. In a later analysis, TCR-TCR, TCR-HLA and TCR-CMV co-occurrence was scored with hypergeometric tests, and a repertoire-size bias correction was applied to TCR pairs. A later analysis estimated false discovery rates by permuting HLA or CMV assignments 20 times. In a later analysis, co-occurring TCRs were grouped with DBSCAN, and TCRdist sequence similarity was added when clustering was performed within HLA-allele-positive subsets. For co-occurrence clustering, repertoires with fewer than 30,000 or more than 120,000 public chains were excluded, along with a handful of repertoires with anomalous nucleotide sharing. In TCRdb, the immuneACCESS table is reduced to in-frame sequences with V and J assigned. These tables do not hold every clone; where another copy was compared, an unresolved V gene accounts for under half, and the others remain unexplained. V, J and clone size derive from that table, while D and trimming were established from the DNA sequence. Recorded for this sample are tens of thousands of clones; about three quarters of them occurred a single time. Less than 15% of the sample belongs to the ten largest clones.

As regards this clone: Its antigen is currently not known. Qualities for individual bases were not recorded, and no much larger clone is one base off.

Overall study results and their limits: This cohort had only TCR beta chains sequenced, and the lack of alpha or paired-chain data limited which features could be detected. Specific HLA alleles were associated with 15,000 to 20,000 TCR beta sequences at a false discovery rate of 0.05 in a later analysis. Several of the top co-occurrence clusters appeared to be linked to parvovirus B19, influenza, CMV and Epstein-Barr virus, according to a later analysis. Because HLA typing was unavailable for some donors at each locus, only the typed subset was used in association tests. The classifier was reported to diagnose cytomegalovirus status with high specificity and sensitivity in both the original cohort and the validation cohort. An association between a missense DCLRE1C variant and V-gene and J-gene trimming of TCR beta chains was found in a later genetic analysis and replicated in an independent cohort. A group of highly shared sequence variants was considered likely to be a technical artifact of the sequencing pipeline. CMV serostatus was the only immune exposure information available for the cohort. A further reported finding was that TCR beta sequences accurately predicted the HLA-A and HLA-B alleles for most subjects in the first cohort. According to a later genetic analysis, donors in an Asian-associated ancestry cluster had fewer N-insertions in productive TCRs than the approximately 630-donor mean. A later analysis found that most CMV-associated TCR beta chains appeared HLA-restricted, with HLA associations seemingly driven largely by CMV exposure. The study gave a list of under 200 TCR beta chains associated with cytomegalovirus. Sequencing depth was assumed to be roughly uniform across donors in the presence/absence analyses, though that assumption may not hold. Most TCR sequences were seen in very few donors, while some public TCRs were found in many individuals. The authors suggested that the approach could potentially be extended to other disease states and immunological phenotypes. In a later analysis, HLA-associated TCR beta chains were found to be more clonally expanded and to have lower generation probabilities than equally common non-associated chains. Correlated functional status among segregating V segments might be attributable to linkage disequilibrium, but an unknown experimental factor could not be ruled out. Some IMGT-functional V segments, including TRBV6-2 and TRBV6-3, could not be distinguished by the 87-base-pair reads and were therefore excluded. According to a later analysis, TCR association rates differed among HLA loci, with DRB1 alleles showing the most associated TCRs and HLA-C alleles showing the fewest. Three of the identified cytomegalovirus-associated TCR beta chains were confirmed in vitro to be specific for cytomegalovirus antigens. Because counts were too low, 15 to 20 rarely observed V segments, including chromosome 9 orphons, were excluded from the earlier analysis of 587 of the donors. Strong co-occurrence of HLA alleles, especially DR and DQ, made assigning TCR associations to individual alleles difficult. Broadly in line with IMGT annotations, most TCR beta V segments showed up in productive rearrangements about 90% or about 30% of the time in an earlier analysis of approximately 640 of the donors.

The CDR3 has 16 amino acids, counting the end cysteine and phenylalanine. The read is trimmed to its CDR3 DNA, 48 bases read in frame from base 1. Relative to germline, V is missing 2 bases and J is missing 7 bases, with 6 bases of the junction outside any gene match. From a lookup of the germline V gene, CDR1 and CDR2 are MGHRA and YSYEKL. The cohort was made up of around 720 healthy bone marrow donors. Cohort members were all nominally healthy when sampled, although unrecorded immune exposures were likely present. The donor was CMV seropositive and was included in the group of around 300 seropositive cohort members. A peripheral blood sample was collected from each donor, and TCR beta sequencing was performed on peripheral blood mononuclear cells. The Qiagen DNeasy Blood Extraction Kit was used to extract genomic DNA from the blood cell samples.

Rearrangement joined TRBV4-1 to TRBJ2-3, with 13 middle bases fitting TRBD2. Sequencing was carried out using PBMCs. This clonotype originated in a woman aged 45-60 years in good health and CMV-seropositive. The DNA sequence follows: TGCGCCAGCAGCCAATACGGGACTAGCGGGACGAATACGCAGTATTTT. This is translated as CASSQYGTSGTNTQYF.